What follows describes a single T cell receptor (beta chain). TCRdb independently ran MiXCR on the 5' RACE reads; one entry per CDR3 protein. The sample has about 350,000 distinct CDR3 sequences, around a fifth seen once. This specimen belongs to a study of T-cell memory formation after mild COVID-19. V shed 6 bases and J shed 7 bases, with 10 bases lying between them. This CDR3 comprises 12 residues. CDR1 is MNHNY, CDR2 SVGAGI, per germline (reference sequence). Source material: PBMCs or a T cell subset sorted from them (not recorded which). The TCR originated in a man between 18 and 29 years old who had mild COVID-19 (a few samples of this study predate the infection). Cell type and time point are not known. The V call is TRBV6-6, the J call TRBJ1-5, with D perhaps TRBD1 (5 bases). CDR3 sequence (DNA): TGTGCCAGCAGCTCCCGGGGCCAGCCCCAGCATTTT. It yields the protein CASSSRGQPQHF.